The rows below give T cell receptor beta chains drawn from one sample of a study of shared clonotypes between healthy human individuals. Sequencing used immunoSEQ multiplex PCR; TCRdb keeps in-frame clones, though not all of them. Among approximately 530,000 clones listed, less than 96% were seen once. Sample: naive CD4+ T cells sorted from blood. These TCRs come from a woman aged 30 to 39 in good health. The CDR3 runs from the conserved cysteine through the conserved F or W. The D gene is left open where the match is weak.

V gene	D gene	J gene	CDR3 protein	CDR3 DNA
TRBV9	NA	TRBJ1-4	CASSVGAEATNEKLFF	TGTGCCAGCAGCGTCGGTGCAGAAGCAACTAATGAAAAACTGTTTTTT
TRBV5-1	TRBD1	TRBJ1-2	CASRPNGQGTNYGYTF	TGCGCCAGCAGACCGAACGGACAGGGGACTAACTATGGCTACACCTTC
TRBV19	TRBD1	TRBJ2-7	CASRGQGIYEQYF	TGTGCCAGTAGAGGACAGGGTATTTACGAGCAGTACTTC
TRBV15	NA	TRBJ1-1	CATSRDLQREAFF	TGTGCCACCAGCAGAGATTTGCAACGTGAAGCTTTCTTT
TRBV28	TRBD1	TRBJ1-2	CASRYRGQGAVGYTF	TGTGCCAGCAGATATAGGGGACAGGGGGCGGTTGGCTACACCTTC
TRBV7-8	NA	TRBJ1-5	CASSEGRGPNQPQHF	TGTGCCAGCAGCGAGGGCAGGGGACCCAATCAGCCCCAGCATTTT
TRBV6-6	NA	TRBJ1-1	CASSYSPTVNTEAFF	TGTGCCAGCAGTTACTCCCCTACAGTGAACACTGAAGCTTTCTTT
TRBV5-1	NA	TRBJ2-6	CASSLDGSGANVLTF	TGCGCCAGCAGCTTGGATGGATCTGGGGCCAACGTCCTGACTTTC
TRBV18	TRBD2	TRBJ2-5	CASSSGPLTSGVQETQYF	TGTGCCAGCTCATCGGGGCCCCTGACTAGCGGAGTACAAGAGACCCAGTACTTC
TRBV7-9	TRBD1	TRBJ1-2	CASSLQTFRGRGYTF	TGTGCCAGCAGCTTACAAACTTTCAGGGGGCGCGGCTACACCTTC
TRBV5-1	TRBD1	TRBJ2-5	CASSPGQGAGETQYF	TGCGCCAGCAGCCCAGGACAGGGGGCGGGGGAGACCCAGTACTTC
TRBV27	TRBD1	TRBJ2-7	CASSTLPGQGSPEQYF	TGTGCCAGCAGCACCCTACCGGGACAGGGGTCCCCCGAGCAGTACTTC